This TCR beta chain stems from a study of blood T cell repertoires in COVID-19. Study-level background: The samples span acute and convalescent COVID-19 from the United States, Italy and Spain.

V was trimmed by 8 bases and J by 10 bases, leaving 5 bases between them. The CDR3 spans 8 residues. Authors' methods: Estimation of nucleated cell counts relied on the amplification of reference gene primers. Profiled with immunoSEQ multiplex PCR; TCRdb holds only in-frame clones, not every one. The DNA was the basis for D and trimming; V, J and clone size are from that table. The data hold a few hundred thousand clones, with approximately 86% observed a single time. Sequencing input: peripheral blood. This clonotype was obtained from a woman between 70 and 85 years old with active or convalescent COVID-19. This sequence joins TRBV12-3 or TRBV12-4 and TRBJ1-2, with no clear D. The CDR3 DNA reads TGTGCCAGCCAACTCTACACCTTC. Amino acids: CASQLYTF.